Listed below are T cell receptor beta chains from one sample, sequenced in a study of blood T cell repertoires in COVID-19. Clones were sequenced by immunoSEQ multiplex PCR, and TCRdb holds only the in-frame ones, with some missing. This sample has 30,000 or so clones, with 80% to 90% found just once. The sample consisted of peripheral blood. Every receptor here comes from a man older than 75 with acute or convalescent COVID-19. Each CDR3 is given with its conserved first and last residue. Each record gives: V gene, D gene, J gene, clone size, CDR3 length, CDR3 protein, CDR3 DNA. A D gene is named only where the DNA matches it firmly. Clone size is stated in some rows and not others, as once, few, many or a class when expanded.

v_gene: TRBV3-1/TRBV3-2
d_gene: TRBD2
j_gene: TRBJ2-3
abundance: NA
len: 15
CDR3aa: CASSPRLAGGDTQYF
CDR3nt: TGTGCCAGCAGCCCTCGCCTAGCGGGGGGGGATACGCAGTATTTT

v_gene: TRBV5-5
d_gene: NA
j_gene: TRBJ2-2
abundance: NA
len: 13
CDR3aa: CASSARGTGELFF
CDR3nt: TGTGCCAGCAGCGCTAGGGGGACCGGGGAGCTGTTTTTT

v_gene: TRBV6-2/TRBV6-3
d_gene: NA
j_gene: TRBJ2-2
abundance: few
len: 15
CDR3aa: CASSAPGLNTGELFF
CDR3nt: TGTGCCAGCAGTGCACCGGGACTGAACACCGGGGAGCTGTTTTTT

v_gene: TRBV7-2
d_gene: NA
j_gene: TRBJ2-5
abundance: NA
len: 15
CDR3aa: CASSPAGRGVQTQYF
CDR3nt: TGTGCCAGCAGCCCGGCCGGCAGGGGAGTGCAGACCCAGTACTTC

v_gene: TRBV18
d_gene: TRBD1
j_gene: TRBJ1-1
abundance: NA
len: 16
CDR3aa: CASSLLRDSWNTEAFF
CDR3nt: TGTGCCAGCTCACTTCTCCGGGACAGCTGGAACACTGAAGCTTTCTTT

v_gene: TRBV19
d_gene: TRBD1
j_gene: TRBJ1-3
abundance: NA
len: 14
CDR3aa: CASGQGARWNTIYF
CDR3nt: TGTGCCAGTGGACAGGGGGCTCGTTGGAACACCATATATTTT

v_gene: TRBV2
d_gene: TRBD2
j_gene: TRBJ2-3
abundance: NA
len: 14
CDR3aa: CASSEGLAEYTQYF
CDR3nt: TGTGCCAGCAGTGAAGGGCTAGCGGAATATACGCAGTATTTT

v_gene: TRBV24-1
d_gene: NA
j_gene: TRBJ2-1
abundance: NA
len: 16
CDR3aa: CATSDPRGGLLNEQFF
CDR3nt: TGTGCCACCAGTGACCCGAGGGGGGGCCTCCTTAATGAGCAGTTCTTC

v_gene: TRBV20-1
d_gene: NA
j_gene: TRBJ1-2
abundance: NA
len: 11
CDR3aa: CSHPRGYGYTF
CDR3nt: TGCAGTCACCCCCGGGGCTATGGCTACACCTTC

v_gene: TRBV7-8
d_gene: TRBD2
j_gene: TRBJ2-5
abundance: NA
len: 14
CDR3aa: CASSRRGGRETQYF
CDR3nt: TGTGCCAGCAGCCGGCGGGGGGGCCGGGAGACCCAGTACTTC

v_gene: TRBV6-1
d_gene: NA
j_gene: TRBJ1-1
abundance: NA
len: 11
CDR3aa: CASSDRPGAFF
CDR3nt: TGTGCCAGCAGTGACAGACCAGGGGCTTTCTTT

v_gene: TRBV6-5
d_gene: NA
j_gene: TRBJ1-6
abundance: NA
len: 13
CDR3aa: CASRDSLYSPLHF
CDR3nt: TGTGCCAGCAGGGACAGTCTTTATTCACCCCTCCACTTT

v_gene: TRBV30
d_gene: NA
j_gene: TRBJ1-5
abundance: NA
len: 14
CDR3aa: CAWSVAGGNQPQHF
CDR3nt: TGTGCCTGGAGTGTGGCGGGGGGGAATCAGCCCCAGCATTTT

v_gene: TRBV12-5
d_gene: NA
j_gene: TRBJ1-5
abundance: NA
len: 15
CDR3aa: CASAPPGGANQPQHF
CDR3nt: TGTGCTAGTGCCCCGCCGGGGGGGGCCAATCAGCCCCAGCATTTT

v_gene: TRBV29-1
d_gene: TRBD1
j_gene: TRBJ2-5
abundance: NA
len: 13
CDR3aa: CSVRAGGQETQYF
CDR3nt: TGCAGCGTCAGGGCAGGGGGCCAAGAGACCCAGTACTTC

v_gene: TRBV3-1/TRBV3-2
d_gene: TRBD1
j_gene: TRBJ2-3
abundance: NA
len: 16
CDR3aa: CASSQEDRGSTDTQYF
CDR3nt: TGTGCCAGCAGCCAAGAGGACAGGGGAAGCACAGATACGCAGTATTTT

v_gene: TRBV4-1
d_gene: NA
j_gene: TRBJ1-6
abundance: NA
len: 16
CDR3aa: CASSPQVSSYNSPLHF
CDR3nt: TGCGCCAGCAGCCCTCAGGTTAGCTCCTATAATTCACCCCTCCACTTT

v_gene: TRBV5-5
d_gene: NA
j_gene: TRBJ2-3
abundance: once
len: 14
CDR3aa: CASSLGDTGDTQYF
CDR3nt: TGTGCCAGCAGCTTGGGGGATACAGGGGATACGCAGTATTTT

v_gene: TRBV7-8
d_gene: NA
j_gene: TRBJ1-3
abundance: NA
len: 14
CDR3aa: CASSGSRAGNTIYF
CDR3nt: TGTGCCAGCAGCGGAAGCAGGGCTGGAAACACCATATATTTT

v_gene: TRBV24-1
d_gene: TRBD2
j_gene: TRBJ2-1
abundance: few
len: 16
CDR3aa: CATSDSSGGAYNEQFF
CDR3nt: TGTGCCACCAGTGATTCTAGCGGGGGGGCCTACAATGAGCAGTTCTTC

v_gene: TRBV5-1
d_gene: TRBD2
j_gene: TRBJ2-1
abundance: NA
len: 14
CDR3aa: CASSLGLAGGEQFF
CDR3nt: TGCGCCAGCAGCTTGGGCCTAGCGGGGGGCGAGCAGTTCTTC

v_gene: TRBV5-6
d_gene: TRBD1
j_gene: TRBJ2-3
abundance: once
len: 14
CDR3aa: CASSRGQITDTQYF
CDR3nt: TGTGCCAGCAGCCGGGGACAGATCACAGATACGCAGTATTTT

v_gene: TRBV19
d_gene: NA
j_gene: TRBJ1-2
abundance: NA
len: 16
CDR3aa: CASSIGGWETYGGYTF
CDR3nt: TGTGCCAGTAGTATAGGTGGGTGGGAGACCTATGGAGGCTACACCTTC

v_gene: TRBV19
d_gene: TRBD1
j_gene: TRBJ1-1
abundance: NA
len: 13
CDR3aa: CASSTDRGTEAFF
CDR3nt: TGTGCCAGTAGTACGGACAGGGGGACTGAAGCTTTCTTT